Following are 5 T cell receptor beta chains from one sample sequenced in a study of T cells after yellow fever vaccination. TCRdb ran MiXCR on the 5' RACE reads and lists one entry per CDR3 protein. The data hold tens of thousands of distinct CDR3 sequences, with more than 6.5% observed a single time. The source material was CD8+ T cells not binding an NS4B(214-222) dextramer, sorted from PBMCs, sampled about 49 days after the first yellow fever vaccination. These receptors came from a man between 18 and 35 years old who received the YFV17D yellow fever vaccine.

This clonotype was counted many times. The chain has TRBV6-1 and TRBJ1-3; 8 bases are shared with TRBD1. V lost 8 bases, J lost 4 bases, and 7 bases stayed unmatched. The V gene's germline CDR1 is MNHNS and CDR2 SASEGT. The CDR3 is made up of 14 amino acids. CDR3 residues: CASYPGGSGNTIYF. CDR3 bases: TGTGCCAGCTATCCAGGGGGCTCAGGAAACACCATATATTTT.

This clonotype came up a few times. This chain uses TRBV6-1 with TRBJ1-1, with 8 positions matching TRBD1. CDR1 MNHNS and CDR2 SASEGT come from the germline V gene. Trimming removed 3 bases from V and 6 bases from J; junction bases left unmatched: 6. The CDR3 runs to 14 residues. CDR3: CASSDSDRESEAFF. The CDR3 nucleotides are TGTGCCAGCAGTGATTCGGACAGGGAGTCTGAAGCTTTCTTT.

This clonotype was seen many times. A read error may be the cause here, since a much bigger clone is one base away. The chain employs TRBV6-4 and TRBJ2-2, with a weak D call TRBD2 (5 bases). CDR1 MRHNA and CDR2 SNTAGT come from the germline V gene. This CDR3 is built from 13 residues. The V gene lost 3 bases and the J gene lost 3 bases, with 5 bases spanning the gap. DNA of the CDR3: TGTGCCAGCAGTGAAGCGGACACCGGGGAGCTGTTTTTT. Translated: CASSEADTGELFF.

V and J are TRBV4-2 and TRBJ2-5; possible D gene TRBD2, 7 bases. In germline, CDR1 is LGHNA, CDR2 YNFKEQ. The V and J ends lost 1 base and 5 bases respectively, with 17 bases between them. The CDR3 sequence is 16 residues long. CDR3 in amino acids: CASSQVVGGLEETQYF. The DNA of the CDR3 is TGTGCCAGCAGCCAAGTAGTGGGGGGGCTTGAGGAGACCCAGTACTTC.

This clonotype was observed a few times. This chain connects TRBV27 to TRBJ1-5; no clear D. The germline V gene encodes CDR1 MNHEY and CDR2 SMNVEV (reference sequence). The V end lost 10 bases, the J end lost 4 bases, and 20 bases lay between the germline ends. CDR3 length: 15 amino acids. The CDR3 protein is CATGPIGELNQPQHF. In DNA, the CDR3 is TGTGCCACCGGTCCTATCGGGGAACTGAATCAGCCCCAGCATTTT.